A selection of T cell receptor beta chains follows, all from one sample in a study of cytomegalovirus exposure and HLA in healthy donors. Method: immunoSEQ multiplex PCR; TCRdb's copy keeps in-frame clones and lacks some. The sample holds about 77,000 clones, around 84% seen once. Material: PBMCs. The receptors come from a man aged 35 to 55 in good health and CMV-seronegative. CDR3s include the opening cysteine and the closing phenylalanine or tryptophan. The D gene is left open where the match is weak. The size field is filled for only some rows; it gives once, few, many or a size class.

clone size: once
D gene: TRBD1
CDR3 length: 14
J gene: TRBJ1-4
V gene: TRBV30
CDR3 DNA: TGTGCCTGGGGGACAGGGATCGGGGGGGAAAAACTGTTTTTT
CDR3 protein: CAWGTGIGGEKLFF

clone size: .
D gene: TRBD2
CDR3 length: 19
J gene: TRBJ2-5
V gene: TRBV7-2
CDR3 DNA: TGTGCCAGCAGCTTAGCCCTCCTGATTAGCGGGAGGGGCTACGAGACCCAGTACTTC
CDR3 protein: CASSLALLISGRGYETQYF

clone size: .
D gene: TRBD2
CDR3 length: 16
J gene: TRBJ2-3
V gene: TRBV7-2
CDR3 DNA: TGTGCCAGCAGTTACCAACTAGCGGGAGGGAAAGATACGCAGTATTTT
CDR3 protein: CASSYQLAGGKDTQYF

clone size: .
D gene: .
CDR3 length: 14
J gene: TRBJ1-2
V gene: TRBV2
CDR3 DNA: TGTGCCAGCAGGCAAGAGGCAGGGTTGGGCGGCTACACCTTC
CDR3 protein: CASRQEAGLGGYTF

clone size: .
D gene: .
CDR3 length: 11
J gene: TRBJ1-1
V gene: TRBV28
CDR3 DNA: TGTGCCAGCACGCGAAACACTGAAGCTTTCTTT
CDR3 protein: CASTRNTEAFF

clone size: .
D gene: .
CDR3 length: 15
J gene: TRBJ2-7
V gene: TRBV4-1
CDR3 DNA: TGCGCCAGCAGCCACATCGGTCTTACCTCCTACGAGCAGTACTTC
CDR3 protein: CASSHIGLTSYEQYF

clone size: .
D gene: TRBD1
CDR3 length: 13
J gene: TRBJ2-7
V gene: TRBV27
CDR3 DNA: TGTGCCAGCAGCCCAACAGGGGTCGGCGAGCAGTACTTC
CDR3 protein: CASSPTGVGEQYF

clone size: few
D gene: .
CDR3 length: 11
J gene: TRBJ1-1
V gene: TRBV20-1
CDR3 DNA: TGCAGTGCTACCCCTAGTTTTGAAGCTTTCTTT
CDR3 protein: CSATPSFEAFF

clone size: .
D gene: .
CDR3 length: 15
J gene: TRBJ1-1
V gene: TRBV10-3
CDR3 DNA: TGTGCCATCAGTGATCTGACAGGTATGAACACTGAAGCTTTCTTT
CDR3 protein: CAISDLTGMNTEAFF

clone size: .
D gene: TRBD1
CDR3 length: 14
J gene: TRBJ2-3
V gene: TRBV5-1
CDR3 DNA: TGCGCCAGCAGCAAGGACAGGGAGGCTGATACGCAGTATTTT
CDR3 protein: CASSKDREADTQYF

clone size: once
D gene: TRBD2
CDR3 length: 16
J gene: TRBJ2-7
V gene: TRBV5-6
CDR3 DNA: TGTGCCAGCAGCCCTGGTGGGGGAGGGCCGGTCAACGAGCAGTACTTC
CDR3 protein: CASSPGGGGPVNEQYF

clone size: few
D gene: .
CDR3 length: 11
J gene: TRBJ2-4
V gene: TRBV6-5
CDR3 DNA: TGTGCCAGCAGTTCGGAAAACATTCAGTACTTC
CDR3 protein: CASSSENIQYF

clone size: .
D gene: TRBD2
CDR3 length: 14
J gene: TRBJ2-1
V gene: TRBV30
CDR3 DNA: TGTGCCTGGGGACTAGCGGAAATCTACAATGAGCAGTTCTTC
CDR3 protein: CAWGLAEIYNEQFF

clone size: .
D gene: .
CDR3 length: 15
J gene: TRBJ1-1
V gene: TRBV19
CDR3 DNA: TGTGCCAGTAGTGTCAAGGACACCATGAACACTGAAGCTTTCTTT
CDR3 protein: CASSVKDTMNTEAFF

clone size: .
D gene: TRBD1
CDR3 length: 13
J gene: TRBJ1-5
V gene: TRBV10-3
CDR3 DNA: TGTGCCACGAAAGAGGGGGCTGGTCAGCCCCAGCATTTT
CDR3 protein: CATKEGAGQPQHF

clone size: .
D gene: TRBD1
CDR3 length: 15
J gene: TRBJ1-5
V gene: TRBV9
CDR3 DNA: TGTGCCAGCAGCGTTTCCGGGACAGGGAATCAGCCCCAGCATTTT
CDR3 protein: CASSVSGTGNQPQHF

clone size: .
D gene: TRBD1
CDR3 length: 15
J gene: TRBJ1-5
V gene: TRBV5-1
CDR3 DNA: TGCGCCAGCAGCAGCGGGACAGGGTACAATCAGCCCCAGCATTTT
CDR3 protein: CASSSGTGYNQPQHF

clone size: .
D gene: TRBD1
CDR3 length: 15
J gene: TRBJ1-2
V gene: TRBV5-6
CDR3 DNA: TGTGCCAGCAGCTTAATCGACAGGGTGCGCGGTGGCTACACCTTC
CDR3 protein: CASSLIDRVRGGYTF

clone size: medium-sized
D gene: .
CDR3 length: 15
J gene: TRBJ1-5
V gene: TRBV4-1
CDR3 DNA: TGCGCCAGCAGCCAAGATACTCGTGGGCATCAGCCCCAGCATTTT
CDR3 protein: CASSQDTRGHQPQHF

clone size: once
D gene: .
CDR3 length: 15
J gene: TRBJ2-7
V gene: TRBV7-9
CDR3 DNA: TGTGCCAGCACAAAGGTGGCAGGGGCAAATTACGAGCAGTACTTC
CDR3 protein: CASTKVAGANYEQYF

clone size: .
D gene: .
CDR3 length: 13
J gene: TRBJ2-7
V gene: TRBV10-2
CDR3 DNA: TGCGCCAGCCAAGGACTGACGGGGAGGGAGCAGTACTTC
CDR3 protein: CASQGLTGREQYF

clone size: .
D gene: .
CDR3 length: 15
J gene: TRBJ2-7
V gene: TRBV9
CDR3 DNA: TGTGCCAGCAGCGTAGAGGCGGGCCTCTCCTACGAGCAGTACTTC
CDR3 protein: CASSVEAGLSYEQYF

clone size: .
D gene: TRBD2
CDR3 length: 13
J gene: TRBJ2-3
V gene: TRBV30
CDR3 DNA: TGTGCCTGGACCCAGCGGGAGGGAGATACGCAGTATTTT
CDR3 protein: CAWTQREGDTQYF

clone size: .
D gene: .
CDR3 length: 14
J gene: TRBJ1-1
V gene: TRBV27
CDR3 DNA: TGTGCCAGCAGGGTTCAGGGCCATTTGGCTGAAGCTTTCTTT
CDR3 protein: CASRVQGHLAEAFF

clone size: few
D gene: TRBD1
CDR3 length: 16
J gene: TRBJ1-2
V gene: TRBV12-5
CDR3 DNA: TGTGCTAGTGGTTTGGGGTTAAGCAGGGGGGACTATGGCTACACCTTC
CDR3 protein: CASGLGLSRGDYGYTF

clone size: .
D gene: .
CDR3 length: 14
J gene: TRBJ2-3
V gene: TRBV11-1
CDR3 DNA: TGTGCCAGCAGCTCGGGACTGTACACAGATACGCAGTATTTT
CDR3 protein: CASSSGLYTDTQYF

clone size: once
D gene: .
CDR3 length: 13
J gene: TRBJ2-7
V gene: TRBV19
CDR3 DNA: TGTGCCAGTAGTCCCACTGTATCCTACGAGCAGTACTTC
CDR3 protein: CASSPTVSYEQYF

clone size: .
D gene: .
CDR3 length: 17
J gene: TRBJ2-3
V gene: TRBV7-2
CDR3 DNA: TGTGCCAGCAGTTCCCGGGGGAGCGGTGTTAGCACAGATACGCAGTATTTT
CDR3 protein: CASSSRGSGVSTDTQYF

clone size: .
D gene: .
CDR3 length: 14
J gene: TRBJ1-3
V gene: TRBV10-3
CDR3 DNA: TGTGCCATCACATCATCCGCGACTGGAAACACCATATATTTT
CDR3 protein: CAITSSATGNTIYF

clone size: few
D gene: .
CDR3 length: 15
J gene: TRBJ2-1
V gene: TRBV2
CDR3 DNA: TGTGCCAGCATCTCACGCGGGATCACCTACAATGAGCAGTTCTTC
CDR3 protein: CASISRGITYNEQFF

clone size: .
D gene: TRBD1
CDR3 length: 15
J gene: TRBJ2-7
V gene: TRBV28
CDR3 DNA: TGTGCCAGCAGTCCTCCGGGACAGGGAGCCTACGAGCAGTACTTC
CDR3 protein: CASSPPGQGAYEQYF

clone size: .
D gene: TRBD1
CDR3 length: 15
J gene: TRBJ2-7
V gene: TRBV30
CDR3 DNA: TGTGCCTGGAGTGTACTGGGACAGGCAATCGACGAGCAGTACTTC
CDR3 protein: CAWSVLGQAIDEQYF

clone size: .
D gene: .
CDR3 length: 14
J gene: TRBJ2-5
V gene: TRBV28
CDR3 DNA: TGTGCCAGCAGGACCGGGACAGATAGGGGGGAGCAGTACTTC
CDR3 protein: CASRTGTDRGEQYF

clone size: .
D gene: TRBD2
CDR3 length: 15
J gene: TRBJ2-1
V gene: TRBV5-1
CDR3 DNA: TGCGCCAGCAGTTCGGGACTAGCGGCCTACAATGAGCAGTTCTTC
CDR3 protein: CASSSGLAAYNEQFF

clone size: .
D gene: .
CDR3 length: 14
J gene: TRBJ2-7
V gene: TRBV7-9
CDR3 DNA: TGTGCCAGCAGCTCCTCCGGCACTAGCTACGAGCAGTACTTC
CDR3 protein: CASSSSGTSYEQYF

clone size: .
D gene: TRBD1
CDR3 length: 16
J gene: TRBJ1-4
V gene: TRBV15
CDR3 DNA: TGTGCCACCAGCAGAGCCTCGAAACAGGGGAATGAAAAACTGTTTTTT
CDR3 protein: CATSRASKQGNEKLFF

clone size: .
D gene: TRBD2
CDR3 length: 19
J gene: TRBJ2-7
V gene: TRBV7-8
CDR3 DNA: TGTGCCAGCAGCTCCCAAGGGTCTAGCGGGAGGGCCCAGTCCTACGAGCAGTACTTC
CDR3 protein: CASSSQGSSGRAQSYEQYF